The 25 T cell receptor beta chains presented below share a single source sample, sequenced in a study of cytomegalovirus exposure and HLA in healthy donors. Generated by immunoSEQ multiplex PCR, the TCRdb table keeps only in-frame clones and is missing some. The table has roughly 250,000 clones, around 86% seen once; the top ten hold around 1.2%. Specimen: PBMCs. These receptor sequences come from a woman aged 25 to 39 in good health and CMV-seropositive.

In its sample, this clone was seen a few times. V usage is TRBV7-9 and J usage is TRBJ1-4, with D maybe TRBD1 (6 bases). Germline-derived CDR1 and CDR2 are SEHNR and FQNEAQ (reference sequence). Trimming stripped 5 bases from V and 5 bases from J, with 21 bases between. This CDR3 is built from 17 residues. CDR3 coding DNA: TGTGCCAGCAGCCATAGAGGGGGGGGCAGCGCCAATGAAAAACTGTTTTTT. As protein: CASSHRGGGSANEKLFF.

The J gene is TRBJ2-7, the V gene TRBV7-2, with 11 positions matching TRBD2. This CDR3 contains 15 residues. J was trimmed by 3 bases and V by 1 base; bases with no gene match: 2. Per germline, CDR1 SGHTA and CDR2 FQGNSA. The CDR3 region has the DNA TGTGCCAGCAGCTTAGTAACTAGCGGGAGCTACGAGCAGTACTTC. Amino acids: CASSLVTSGSYEQYF. The variable domain in full, with the rest retrieved from reference TRBV7-2 and TRBJ2-7, is GAGVSQSPSNKVTEKGKDVELRCDPISGHTALYWYRQSLGQGLEFLIYFQGNSAPDKSGLPSDRFSAERTGGSVSTLTIQRTQQEDSAVYLCASSLVTSGSYEQYFGPGTRLTVT.

The gene calls are TRBV5-1 and TRBJ1-2, with a weak D call TRBD1 (5 bases). Between the trimmed V and J ends, which lost 4 bases and 6 bases, there was a span of 13 bases. This CDR3 is 13 amino acids long. Germline V gene sequence: CDR1 SGHRS, CDR2 YFSETQ. CDR3 in DNA: TGCGCCAGCAGCGCCAGGGTAGCGGATGGCTACACCTTC. Amino acid sequence: CASSARVADGYTF.

The CDR3 nucleotides read TGCGCCAGCAGCGCCCGGACGACGGGAGGAGAGACCCAGTACTTC. It codes for CASSARTTGGETQYF. V usage is TRBV5-1 and J usage is TRBJ2-5; 7 positions agree with TRBD2. Germline V gives CDR1 SGHRS, CDR2 YFSETQ. CDR3 length: 15 residues. V lost 4 bases to trimming and J lost 4 bases; unmatched junction nucleotides: 10.

This chain uses TRBV5-1 with TRBJ2-4; 10 bases agree with TRBD2. V lost 2 bases and J lost 8; bases outside the gene matches: 10. Per germline, CDR1 SGHRS and CDR2 YFSETQ. This CDR3 has 16 residues. The CDR3 nucleotides are TGCGCCAGCAGCTTTTCCAGCGGGAGGGCCACGGACATTCAGTACTTC. Its translation is CASSFSSGRATDIQYF.

The chain employs TRBV28 and TRBJ2-7; the match to TRBD2 covers 11 bases. Germline V CDR1 and CDR2: MDHEN, SYDVKM. The CDR3 totals 15 residues. V lost 2 bases, J lost 2 bases, and 2 bases stayed unmatched. The CDR3 nucleotides are TGTGCCAGCAGTTTAGTAGCGGGAGGGACCTACGAGCAGTACTTC. Its translation is CASSLVAGGTYEQYF.

The chain links TRBV6-1 to TRBJ1-5; no clear D gene. The CDR3 runs to 14 residues. Trimming shortened V by 4 bases and J by 1 base, and 8 bases separated the two germline ends. CDR1 and CDR2 from the germline V gene are MNHNS and SASEGT. This CDR3 is CASSVGSSNQPQHF. The CDR3, as DNA: TGTGCCAGCAGTGTAGGGAGCAGCAATCAGCCCCAGCATTTT.

The chain combines TRBV4-1 with TRBJ1-2, with TRBD1 matching over 8 bases. V shed 0 bases, J shed 0 bases, and the junction held 0 bases outside the gene matches. CDR1 and CDR2 from the germline V gene are MGHRA and YSYEKL. This CDR3 region has 15 residues. The CDR3 nucleotides read TGCGCCAGCAGCCAAGAGACAGGGGCTAACTATGGCTACACCTTC. This translates into CASSQETGANYGYTF.

This clone was seen only once. The CDR3 reads CASSIYSGNEQFF. CDR3 coding DNA: TGTGCCAGCAGCATATATTCGGGGAATGAGCAGTTCTTC. The chain joins TRBV5-5 to TRBJ2-1; TRBD2 might be the D (5 bases). CDR3 length equals 13 residues. V lost 4 bases and J lost 7, with 12 bases in between. The germline CDR1 and CDR2 sequences are SGHKS and YYEKEE (reference sequence).

The genes are TRBV5-1 and TRBJ2-1; 13 bases fit TRBD2. The CDR3 length is 17 residues. V lost 4 bases, J lost 7 bases, and 11 bases stayed unmatched. The germline CDR1 and CDR2 sequences are SGHRS and YFSETQ. CDR3 sequence reads: CASSGGPLAGGPNEQFF. For the CDR3, the DNA is TGCGCCAGCAGCGGCGGACCACTAGCGGGAGGGCCGAATGAGCAGTTCTTC.

The chain uses TRBV6-5 and TRBJ1-2; a possible D gene is TRBD1 (5 bases). CDR3 length equals 15 residues. CDR1 and CDR2 (germline): MNHEY, SVGAGI. V was cut by 6 bases and J by 6 bases, with 20 bases left in between. The CDR3 loop reads CASSRGTWGSDGYTF. The DNA of the CDR3 is TGTGCCAGCAGCCGCGGGACTTGGGGGTCGGATGGCTACACCTTC.

This chain connects TRBV7-3 to TRBJ2-2; 9 nucleotides agree with TRBD2. CDR3 length equals 19 residues. CDR1 and CDR2 from the germline V gene are SGHTA and FQGTGA. The V gene end was trimmed by 5 bases and the J gene end by 3 bases; junction bases not matched to a gene: 16. This CDR3 reads CASSPPRGSGSWDTGELFF. CDR3 in DNA: TGTGCCAGCAGCCCCCCCCGTGGTAGCGGGAGTTGGGACACCGGGGAGCTGTTTTTT. Together with reference TRBV7-3 and TRBJ2-2, the CDR3 gives the full variable domain: GAGVSQTPSNKVTEKGKYVELRCDPISGHTALYWYRQSLGQGPEFLIYFQGTGAADDSGLPNDRFFAVRPEGSVSTLKIQRTERGDSAVYLCASSPPRGSGSWDTGELFFGEGSRLTVL.

The chain combines TRBV6-4 with TRBJ1-4; 10 nucleotides line up with TRBD1. CDR3 length: 14 amino acids. The V gene end was trimmed by 6 bases and the J gene end by 8 bases; junction bases not matched to a gene: 6. Per the germline V gene, CDR1 is MRHNA and CDR2 is SNTAGT. The CDR3 sequence is CASSPGTGDEKLFF. The CDR3 nucleotides read TGTGCCAGCAGCCCCGGGACAGGGGACGAAAAACTGTTTTTT.

The rearrangement joins TRBV6-1 to TRBJ1-3, with D uncertain. The germline CDR1 and CDR2 sequences are MNHNS and SASEGT. This CDR3 spans 13 amino acids. With 6 bases removed from V and 0 bases from J, the gap between germline ends came to 6 bases. CDR3 residues: CASRGNSGNTIYF. The CDR3 DNA sequence: TGTGCCAGCAGGGGCAACTCTGGAAACACCATATATTTT.

This chain links TRBV5-4 with TRBJ2-1; D not certain. The V end was cut by 4 bases, the J end by 5 bases, with 13 bases between. CDR1 is SGHNT, CDR2 YYREEE, per germline (reference sequence). This CDR3 spans 14 amino acids. CDR3 bases: TGTGCCAGCAGCCCCCAAGCGTGGGACAATGAGCAGTTCTTC. Its protein is CASSPQAWDNEQFF.

V is TRBV5-1 and J is TRBJ2-7; D might be TRBD1 (6 bases). Trimming removed 8 bases at V and 5 bases at J, with 11 bases between. The CDR3 has 11 residues. Per germline, CDR1 SGHRS and CDR2 YFSETQ. Here the CDR3 reads CASTGFDEQYF. DNA of the CDR3: TGCGCCAGTACAGGGTTCGACGAGCAGTACTTC.

The chain combines TRBV27 with TRBJ1-1, with D possibly being TRBD1 (6 bases). V was shortened by 8 bases and J by 4 bases, with 14 bases between the two germline ends. There are 13 residues in the CDR3. The V gene's germline CDR1 is MNHEY and CDR2 SMNVEV (reference sequence). Written as DNA, the CDR3 is TGTGCCAGCGGTAGGGGGGGAGGCACTGAAGCTTTCTTT. It is translated as CASGRGGGTEAFF.

The chain is built from TRBV18 and TRBJ1-1, with a weak D call TRBD1 (5 bases). Trimming cost V 3 bases and J 2 bases, with 16 bases left between them. Per germline, CDR1 KGHSH and CDR2 LQKENI. The CDR3 consists of 16 residues. DNA for the CDR3: TGTGCCAGCTCACCGGGGAGGGGAAGCTTTAACACTGAAGCTTTCTTT. This encodes CASSPGRGSFNTEAFF.

This clone was seen once. The chain joins TRBV7-8 to TRBJ1-2; D unresolved. The CDR3 is 14 residues long. V was clipped by 5 bases and J by 2 bases, with 12 bases between them. CDR1 is SGHVS, CDR2 FQNEAQ, per germline. CDR3 loop: CASSLHSGNYGYTF. In DNA, the CDR3 is TGTGCCAGCAGCCTTCATTCCGGGAACTATGGCTACACCTTC.

The V call is TRBV19, the J call TRBJ2-1; D is possibly TRBD2 (6 bases). Per germline, CDR1 LNHDA and CDR2 SQIVND (reference sequence). The CDR3 is made up of 14 amino acids. V was pared by 5 bases and J by 8 bases, with 16 bases between. CDR3 loop: CASSPRLSGDEQFF. The CDR3 DNA follows: TGTGCCAGTAGTCCCCGACTTTCGGGGGATGAGCAGTTCTTC.

This clone was counted between two and nine times. In nucleotides, the CDR3 is TGTGCCAGCTCACCACGGACTAGCGGGGCTTCCTACGAGCAGTACTTC. It yields the protein CASSPRTSGASYEQYF. The chain uses TRBV18 and TRBJ2-7; TRBD2 aligns across 12 bases. The CDR3 length is 16 residues. V dropped 1 base and J dropped 1; count of bases not matched to a gene: 2. Germline CDR1 KGHSH, CDR2 LQKENI.

The genes are TRBV28 and TRBJ1-1; D possibly corresponds to TRBD1 (5 bases). The germline V gene has CDR1 MDHEN and CDR2 SYDVKM. Trimming cost V 3 bases and J 4 bases, with 15 bases left between them. This CDR3 is 15 amino acids long. CDR3 bases: TGTGCCAGCAGTTTGGACCTTGGGGCGCTCACTGAAGCTTTCTTT. It yields the protein CASSLDLGALTEAFF.

This clone has a count of ten or more. The chain couples TRBV10-1 to TRBJ1-1, with 7 positions matching TRBD1. The germline V gene has CDR1 WNHNN and CDR2 SYGVQD (reference sequence). The CDR3 is 15 amino acids. J gave up 3 bases and V 6 bases, and 10 bases lay outside the gene matches. The CDR3 is CASRRERQGDTEAFF. DNA of the CDR3: TGCGCCAGCAGGAGGGAAAGGCAGGGGGACACTGAAGCTTTCTTT.

The chain carries TRBV27 and TRBJ2-3; 10 bases align to TRBD2. The V gene's germline CDR1 is MNHEY and CDR2 SMNVEV (reference sequence). Trimming cost V 5 bases and J 3 bases; bases outside gene matches: 8. The CDR3 has 16 amino acids. In DNA, the CDR3 is TGTGCCAGCAGTACCCAGCGGGAGGGCCTTACAGATACGCAGTATTTT. It encodes CASSTQREGLTDTQYF.

The chain joins TRBV10-3 to TRBJ2-1; possible D gene TRBD1, 5 bases. V lost 4 bases to trimming and J lost 4 bases, with 11 bases between them. The length of the CDR3 is 14 residues. The germline CDR1 and CDR2 sequences are ENHRY and SYGVKD. The CDR3 here is CAISGTQSYNEQFF. In DNA form, the CDR3 reads TGTGCCATCAGTGGGACACAAAGTTACAATGAGCAGTTCTTC.